This is a list of T cell receptor beta chains from one sample in a study of T cells in Graves' hyperthyroidism and ophthalmopathy. TCRdb reprocessed the multiplex PCR reads via MiXCR and lists one record per CDR3 protein. This table has around 560,000 distinct CDR3 sequences, approximately 15% appearing once. The specimen was blood. Receptor source: a woman younger than 35 with Graves' hyperthyroidism. The CDR3 runs from the conserved cysteine through the conserved F or W. The D gene is left open where the match is weak. Expanded clones are given a class, and other clones once, few, many or no size at all.

clone size: many
D gene: .
V gene: TRBV5-1
J gene: TRBJ1-1
CDR3 DNA: TGCGCCACCCGAACTATCCGGGGCACTGAAGCTTTCTTT
CDR3 protein: CATRTIRGTEAFF

clone size: many
D gene: TRBD2
V gene: TRBV20-1
J gene: TRBJ2-7
CDR3 DNA: TGCAGTGCTAGAGATCCGACGGGAGGGGTCGACTCCGAGCAGTACTTC
CDR3 protein: CSARDPTGGVDSEQYF

clone size: many
D gene: .
V gene: TRBV20-1
J gene: TRBJ1-1
CDR3 DNA: TGCAGTCCCCAGGGTGAAGCTGAAGCTTTCTTT
CDR3 protein: CSPQGEAEAFF

clone size: few
D gene: .
V gene: TRBV10-3
J gene: TRBJ2-7
CDR3 DNA: TGTGCCATCAGTGGGGGGGTGGCCTACGAGCAGTACTTC
CDR3 protein: CAISGGVAYEQYF

clone size: few
D gene: .
V gene: TRBV6-1
J gene: TRBJ1-2
CDR3 DNA: TGTGCCAGCAGTGAAGTGGGTTCTACCATAGGCGGCTACACCTTC
CDR3 protein: CASSEVGSTIGGYTF

clone size: once
D gene: TRBD2
V gene: TRBV15
J gene: TRBJ2-7
CDR3 DNA: TGTGCCACCAGCCGCGGGGCGGGGGTATACAATGAGCAGTACTTC
CDR3 protein: CATSRGAGVYNEQYF

clone size: many
D gene: TRBD1
V gene: TRBV20-1
J gene: TRBJ2-7
CDR3 DNA: TGCAGTGCTAGAGTTCTGGGGGACAGCTCCTACGAGCAGTACTTC
CDR3 protein: CSARVLGDSSYEQYF

clone size: .
D gene: TRBD2
V gene: TRBV6-2/TRBV6-3
J gene: TRBJ2-2
CDR3 DNA: TGTGCCAGCAGTCTACCGGGACTAGCGGGGGTGGCCGGGGAGCTGTTTTTT
CDR3 protein: CASSLPGLAGVAGELFF

clone size: .
D gene: TRBD2
V gene: TRBV30
J gene: TRBJ2-1
CDR3 DNA: TGTGCCTGGAGCCAGGGACTAGCGGGAGCGGGCAATGAGCAGTTCTTC
CDR3 protein: CAWSQGLAGAGNEQFF

clone size: .
D gene: .
V gene: TRBV19
J gene: TRBJ1-2
CDR3 DNA: TGTGCCAGTAGTATTTTGGACGCAACCTATGGCTACACCTTC
CDR3 protein: CASSILDATYGYTF

clone size: once
D gene: TRBD1
V gene: TRBV4-2
J gene: TRBJ1-1
CDR3 DNA: TGTGCCAGCAGCACCGGGACAGGGGCATTGAACACTGAACCTTTCTTT
CDR3 protein: CASSTGTGALNTEPFF